The 3 T cell receptor beta chains reported below all come from one sample, sequenced in a study of cytomegalovirus exposure and HLA in healthy donors. The PCR employed 60 Vbeta primers together with 13 Jbeta primers. TCRdb keeps only in-frame clones here, not all; method: immunoSEQ multiplex PCR. The repertoire consists of approximately 130,000 clones, with about three quarters occurring once and the leading ten covering 4.2%. The sample taken for sequencing was PBMCs. The receptors here all came from a man over 45 in good health and CMV-seropositive.

This clone has more than one count but fewer than ten. The rearrangement links TRBV7-3 to TRBJ2-1, with 13 bases lining up with TRBD2. The CDR3 extends over 16 amino acids. V lost 4 bases to trimming and J lost 6 bases; unmatched junction nucleotides: 6. Germline values: CDR1 SGHTA, CDR2 FQGTGA. The DNA for the CDR3 is TGTGCCAGCAGCTCCAACGGACTAGCGGGAGTCAATGAGCAGTTCTTC. Protein product: CASSSNGLAGVNEQFF.

The rearrangement links TRBV9 to TRBJ2-7; 7 nucleotides match TRBD2. Germline V gene lookup returns CDR1 SGDLS and CDR2 YYNGEE. After removal of 0 bases from V and 2 bases from J, the junction contained 8 bases not matched to a gene. This CDR3 region has 16 residues. This chain's CDR3 is CASSVGSGPLAYEQYF. CDR3 nucleotide sequence: TGTGCCAGCAGCGTAGGTAGCGGGCCTCTTGCCTACGAGCAGTACTTC.

The chain combines TRBV5-4 with TRBJ2-1; 8 positions match TRBD2. CDR3 size: 17 residues. The V and J ends lost 7 bases and 4 bases, in that order; junction bases with no gene match: 16. Per germline, CDR1 SGHNT and CDR2 YYREEE (reference sequence). CDR3 DNA sequence: TGTGCCAGCCCCGGGGGTAGCGGGGACACCCTATACAATGAGCAGTTCTTC. It yields the protein CASPGGSGDTLYNEQFF.